The entry below describes one T cell receptor beta chain. What it binds is not known. The data were obtained in a study of vaccination and CD4 T cells after COVID-19. Study as a whole: Overlapping SARS-CoV-2, HCoV-NL63, HCoV-OC43 and HCoV-229E spike peptides stimulated the cells.

V was trimmed by 0 bases and J by 5 bases, leaving 24 bases between them. Germline-derived CDR1 and CDR2 are ENHRY and SYGVKD. CDR3 size: 19 residues. With the Oncomine TCR Beta short-read assay, DNA from cultured CD4+ T cells was sequenced. TCRdb reprocessed the PCR reads via MiXCR and lists one record per CDR3 protein. Of about 27,000 distinct CDR3 sequences in the sample, roughly 60% were seen once. The sample's treatment: roughly 10-day PBMC culture with coronavirus spike peptide pools or control peptides (ViraFEST assay). This material consisted of CD4+ T cells from blood, cultured in vitro, taken after SARS-CoV-2 vaccination. This receptor was taken from a human donor who received a COVID-19 vaccine. The chain employs TRBV10-3 and TRBJ2-3; TRBD1 might be the D (9 bases). In DNA form, the CDR3 reads TGTGCCATCAGTGAGTCCCGCCGCGGGGGGACAGGGATTTTAGATACGCAGTATTTT. Protein product: CAISESRRGGTGILDTQYF.